The 32 T cell receptor beta chains below were found in one sample sequenced in a study of OX40 agonist ivuxolimab in advanced cancers. Repertoires were generated with immunoSEQ multiplex PCR, while TCRdb's copy carries only in-frame clones and drops some. The table lists approximately 49,000 clones, about 81% of them singletons, with about 1.5% in the top ten. Sequences were derived from CD4+ or CD8+ T cells sorted from blood, sampled in a trial of the OX40 agonist ivuxolimab. These TCRs come from an adult with an advanced solid tumor such as melanoma, head and neck, liver or kidney cancer.

Note on this clone: The junction shows a germline mismatch at one end, possibly a read error. The chain employs TRBV28 and TRBJ2-7; tentative D call: TRBD1 (5 bases). The CDR3 is 11 amino acids. Per the germline V gene, CDR1 is MDHEN and CDR2 is SYDVKM. CDR3 DNA: TGTGCCAGCAGTTTAAGGCCTCTCACAGGCTTC. Its protein is CASSLRPLTGF.

The V call is TRBV28, the J call TRBJ2-1; 8 bases line up with TRBD2. The CDR3 runs 14 residues. Germline lookup yields CDR1 MDHEN and CDR2 SYDVKM. Unmatched junction bases numbered 10, after V lost 6 bases and J lost 9 bases. This CDR3 is CASRFRGGYPEQFF. CDR3 DNA sequence: TGTGCCAGCAGGTTCCGGGGGGGGTACCCTGAGCAGTTCTTC.

The chain uses TRBV5-4 and TRBJ2-7, with 8 bases aligning to TRBD1. The length of the CDR3 is 14 residues. Germline CDR1 is SGHNT and CDR2 is YYREEE (reference sequence). V shed 4 bases, J shed 3 bases, and the junction held 6 bases outside the gene matches. The CDR3 sequence: CASSRTGTFYEQYF. The CDR3 nucleotides are TGTGCCAGCAGCCGGACAGGGACGTTCTACGAGCAGTACTTC.

The chain uses TRBV6-1 and TRBJ2-5; no clear D gene. The germline V gene has CDR1 MNHNS and CDR2 SASEGT. There are 10 residues in the CDR3. V was pared by 2 bases and J by 13 bases, with 8 bases between. The CDR3 loop is CASSELNPYF. CDR3 nucleotides: TGTGCCAGCAGTGAATTGAATCCGTACTTC.

The chain has TRBV7-2 and TRBJ2-5, with no clear D. There are 15 residues in the CDR3. Germline V gene lookup returns CDR1 SGHTA and CDR2 FQGNSA. Trimming shortened V by 4 bases and J by 2 bases, and 14 bases separated the two germline ends. CDR3 coding DNA: TGTGCCAGCAGCTCGAATCCCCTAGTACAAGAGACCCAGTACTTC. It translates to CASSSNPLVQETQYF.

The chain couples TRBV18 to TRBJ2-1, with 9 bases that match TRBD1. The CDR3 has 15 residues. Germline V gene lookup returns CDR1 KGHSH and CDR2 LQKENI. The J segment lost 9 bases and the V segment lost 4 bases, leaving 10 bases of the junction unmatched. The CDR3 sequence is CASSLGAGQGSEQFF. CDR3 DNA sequence: TGTGCCAGCTCACTGGGAGCCGGACAGGGGAGTGAGCAGTTCTTC.

The J gene is TRBJ2-3, the V gene TRBV28; TRBD1 or TRBD2 may be the D gene (10 bases each). Germline CDR1 is MDHEN and CDR2 is SYDVKM. The CDR3 has 22 residues. Trimming shortened V by 4 bases and J by 2 bases, and 34 bases separated the two germline ends. CDR3 coding DNA: TGTGCCAGCAGTTCATCAATCGGGACAGGGGTTATTACTAGCGGGATCACAGATACGCAGTATTTT. Translation: CASSSSIGTGVITSGITDTQYF.

For this clone: Other DNA sequences in the same sample also yield this CDR3. The chain carries TRBV28 and TRBJ1-5, with 8 bases aligning to TRBD1. The CDR3 is 16 amino acids. J gave up 7 bases and V 6 bases, and 14 bases lay outside the gene matches. The germline V gene has CDR1 MDHEN and CDR2 SYDVKM. The CDR3: CASSQRQGSNNQPQHF. The CDR3 region has the DNA TGTGCCAGCAGCCAAAGACAGGGGTCGAACAACCAGCCCCAGCATTTT.

This rearrangement joins TRBV5-8 to TRBJ2-2; D is perhaps TRBD1 or TRBD2 (5 bases each). Trimming shortened V by 3 bases and J by 3 bases, and 15 bases separated the two germline ends. CDR3 length: 16 residues. Germline CDR1 reads SGHTS; CDR2 reads YDEGEE. The CDR3 DNA sequence: TGTGCCAGCAGCTGGGTAGAGGGGAGAGACACCGGGGAGCTGTTTTTT. Amino acid sequence: CASSWVEGRDTGELFF.

The rearrangement joins TRBV28 to TRBJ1-4; possible D gene TRBD1, 6 bases. The ends were cut back, 3 bases at V and 0 bases at J, with 11 bases in the middle. The CDR3 runs 16 residues. From germline, CDR1 is MDHEN and CDR2 SYDVKM. This CDR3 reads CASSFVTGSTNEKLFF. In nucleotides, the CDR3 is TGTGCCAGCAGTTTTGTGACAGGCTCAACTAATGAAAAACTGTTTTTT.

This chain joins TRBV10-1 and TRBJ2-4, with unresolved D. CDR1 is WNHNN and CDR2 is SYGVQD in the germline V gene (reference sequence). The CDR3 spans 18 residues. Trimming removed 8 bases from V and 0 bases from J, with 23 bases in between. CDR3 amino acids: CASWTVFPIKLAKNIQYF. The CDR3 DNA follows: TGCGCCAGCTGGACGGTGTTCCCCATCAAATTAGCCAAAAACATTCAGTACTTC.

This clone was seen a handful of times. V gene TRBV29-1 combines with J gene TRBJ1-2, with D maybe TRBD1 (6 bases). The CDR3 runs to 14 residues. Germline loops: CDR1 SQVTM, CDR2 ANQGSEA. V lost 0 bases to trimming and J lost 5 bases, with 13 bases between them. CDR3 sequence reads: CSVEDRGGWYGYTF. CDR3 bases: TGCAGCGTTGAAGACAGGGGCGGGTGGTATGGCTACACCTTC.

The chain couples TRBV6-1 to TRBJ2-1, with D unclear. In germline, CDR1 is MNHNS, CDR2 SASEGT. This CDR3 is 13 amino acids long. With 2 bases removed from V and 14 bases from J, the gap between germline ends came to 16 bases. DNA of the CDR3: TGTGCCAGCAGTGAACAGGCCCGAGGCACGGAGTTCTTC. This encodes CASSEQARGTEFF.

In its sample, this clone was seen once. The conserved final phenylalanine or tryptophan is absent from the CDR3, which likely points to a read error. The chain has TRBV18 and TRBJ2-7; 8 nucleotides match TRBD2. The CDR3 spans 16 residues. The germline CDR1 and CDR2 sequences are KGHSH and LQKENI. Trimming removed 0 bases from V and 4 bases from J; junction bases left unmatched: 8. CDR3 sequence reads: CASSPPSGRSLYEQYL. The DNA for the CDR3 is TGTGCCAGCTCACCACCCAGCGGGAGAAGCCTTTACGAGCAGTACCTC.

This sequence joins TRBV7-9 and TRBJ2-5; maybe TRBD2 (6 bases). V lost 3 bases and J 2 bases, leaving 10 bases between the germline ends. Germline CDR1 SEHNR, CDR2 FQNEAQ (reference sequence). The CDR3 extends over 14 amino acids. CDR3 sequence (DNA): TGTGCCAGCAGCTTGACGGGAGCTCAAGAGACCCAGTACTTC. It codes for CASSLTGAQETQYF.

This clone appeared a single time. This chain uses TRBV11-3 with TRBJ1-1; weak D call: TRBD1 (5 bases). The V end lost 5 bases, the J end lost 8 bases, and 12 bases lay between the germline ends. Germline V gene sequence: CDR1 SGHNT, CDR2 YENEEA. This CDR3 comprises 12 residues. The CDR3 nucleotides read TGTGCCAGCAGCCTGGACAATCGAGAAGCTTTCTTT. It encodes CASSLDNREAFF.

The chain links TRBV11-2 to TRBJ1-1, with D perhaps matching TRBD1 (5 bases). V shed 1 base and J shed 0 bases, with 9 bases lying between them. Germline CDR1 SGHAT, CDR2 FQNNGV. The length of the CDR3 is 15 residues. The CDR3 reads CASSLAQGVNTEAFF. The CDR3 region has the DNA TGTGCCAGCAGCTTAGCCCAAGGGGTGAACACTGAAGCTTTCTTT.

This clone was picked up a small number of times. The chain has TRBV6-5 and TRBJ2-7; D may be TRBD2 (6 bases). Trimming left V 7 bases short and J 2 bases short, with 15 bases between. The CDR3 length is 14 residues. In germline, CDR1 is MNHEY, CDR2 SVGAGI. DNA for the CDR3: TGTGCCAGCAAGAAGGCGGGAACCACCTACGAGCAGTACTTC. Protein product: CASKKAGTTYEQYF.

The chain combines TRBV27 with TRBJ2-3; the match to TRBD2 covers 8 bases. V was pared by 6 bases and J by 2 bases, with 4 bases of the junction left unmatched. This CDR3 region has 14 residues. Per germline, CDR1 MNHEY and CDR2 SMNVEV (reference sequence). CDR3 coding DNA: TGTGCCAGCAGACTTAGCGGGAACACAGATACGCAGTATTTT. Translation gives CASRLSGNTDTQYF.

The chain joins TRBV5-1 to TRBJ2-7; 11 bases are a match to TRBD2. The CDR3 spans 15 residues. V dropped 3 bases and J dropped 6; count of bases not matched to a gene: 8. CDR1 is SGHRS, CDR2 YFSETQ, per germline. CDR3 sequence (DNA): TGCGCCAGCAGCTCGCGACTAGCGGGAAGAGGCGAGCAGTACTTC. Its translation is CASSSRLAGRGEQYF.

The chain employs TRBV6-4 and TRBJ1-1, with 9 bases fitting TRBD1. Per the germline V gene, CDR1 is MRHNA and CDR2 is SNTAGT. The CDR3 length is 13 residues. J gave up 3 bases and V 5 bases, and 1 base lay outside the gene matches. CDR3 coding DNA: TGTGCCAGCAGTAGGACAGGGGACACTGAAGCTTTCTTT. Protein: CASSRTGDTEAFF.

This chain joins TRBV7-2 and TRBJ2-1, with D possibly being TRBD2 (6 bases). Germline CDR1 reads SGHTA; CDR2 reads FQGNSA. With 5 bases removed from V and 13 bases from J, the gap between germline ends came to 18 bases. The CDR3 is made up of 13 amino acids. The CDR3 loop reads CASSSDPSGAQFF. Here the CDR3 DNA reads TGTGCCAGCAGCAGTGACCCGTCGGGAGCCCAGTTCTTC.

V is TRBV28 and J is TRBJ2-5, with no clear D. The CDR3 length is 12 residues. Germline CDR1 and CDR2: MDHEN and SYDVKM. V lost 6 bases, J lost 2 bases, and 7 bases lay in between. In DNA, the CDR3 is TGTGCCAGCAGCCCGGAACAAGAGACCCAGTACTTC. It codes for CASSPEQETQYF.

CDR3 region: CASSLDFETDLTLNTEAFF. The CDR3 bases are TGTGCCAGCAGCTTAGACTTCGAGACAGACCTTACCTTGAACACTGAAGCTTTCTTT. The V gene is TRBV7-8, the J gene TRBJ1-1, with D possibly TRBD1 on 5 matching bases. Germline CDR1 is SGHVS and CDR2 is FQNEAQ. The V end was cut by 1 base, the J end by 0 bases, with 21 bases between. There are 19 residues in the CDR3.

A single count supports this clone. The chain has TRBV10-3 and TRBJ2-5; perhaps D is TRBD1 or TRBD2 (5 bases each). V lost 7 bases to trimming and J lost 5 bases, with 14 bases between them. The CDR3 is made up of 13 amino acids. CDR1 and CDR2 (germline): ENHRY, SYGVKD. The CDR3 loop reads CAIKGREGETQYF. The CDR3 DNA reads as TGTGCCATCAAGGGCAGAGAGGGGGAGACCCAGTACTTC.

This clone was found a few times. The chain joins TRBV30 to TRBJ1-1; D remains unclear. CDR3 size: 13 residues. The germline CDR1 and CDR2 sequences are GTSNPN and SVGIG (reference sequence). The V end lost 4 bases, the J end lost 5 bases, and 14 bases lay between the germline ends. The CDR3 DNA reads as TGTGCCTGGATTCCCTTTCGTAGGACTGAAGCTTTCTTT. This sequence encodes CAWIPFRRTEAFF.

This sequence joins TRBV19 and TRBJ1-1; D unresolved. V was pared by 8 bases and J by 0 bases, with 13 bases between. CDR1 is LNHDA and CDR2 is SQIVND in the germline V gene (reference sequence). The CDR3 is 14 residues long. CDR3 nucleotides: TGTGCCAGTGGGAGAGGACTCATGAACACTGAAGCTTTCTTT. It is translated as CASGRGLMNTEAFF.

The chain combines TRBV15 with TRBJ1-5, with D unclear. Trimming stripped 6 bases from V and 1 base from J, with 13 bases between. The CDR3 length is 15 residues. Germline values: CDR1 LNHNV, CDR2 YYDKDF (reference sequence). This CDR3 is CATRGRWESNQPQHF. CDR3 in DNA: TGTGCCACCAGGGGAAGGTGGGAAAGCAATCAGCCCCAGCATTTT.

The J gene is TRBJ1-2, the V gene TRBV5-4; TRBD1 aligns across 9 bases. In germline, CDR1 is SGHNT, CDR2 YYREEE (reference sequence). The junction had 5 bases not matched to a gene; V was cut back by 5 bases and J by 0 bases. The length of the CDR3 is 15 residues. The CDR3 sequence is CASSTRQGANYGYTF. The CDR3 DNA sequence: TGTGCCAGCAGTACCCGACAGGGGGCTAACTATGGCTACACCTTC.

The CDR3 sequence is CASSSEGDREETQYF. The CDR3, as DNA: TGTGCCAGCAGTTCGGAAGGGGACAGGGAAGAGACCCAGTACTTC. V gene TRBV6-6 combines with J gene TRBJ2-5; TRBD1 agrees at 9 bases. The V segment lost 4 bases and the J segment 3 bases; nucleotides outside the gene matches: 6. Looked up from germline, CDR1 is MNHNY and CDR2 is SVGAGI (reference sequence). This CDR3 has 15 residues.

This clone was detected once. The V call is TRBV5-4, the J call TRBJ2-5, with TRBD1 matching 7 bases. Germline V gene data show CDR1 as SGHNT and CDR2 as YYREEE (reference sequence). The length of the CDR3 is 16 residues. Losses at the gene ends were 0 bases for V and 4 bases for J; bases not matched to a gene: 9. CDR3 protein: CASSLVGQLRGETQYF. DNA for the CDR3: TGTGCCAGCAGCTTGGTGGGACAGTTAAGAGGAGAGACCCAGTACTTC.

The chain has TRBV6-1 and TRBJ2-3; 15 bases are shared with TRBD2. The V and J ends lost 2 bases and 4 bases, in that order; junction bases with no gene match: 7. This CDR3 is built from 18 residues. Germline CDR1 reads MNHNS; CDR2 reads SASEGT. The CDR3 protein is CASSEWGLAGGRADTQYF. The CDR3 nucleotides are TGTGCCAGCAGTGAATGGGGACTAGCGGGAGGTCGGGCAGATACGCAGTATTTT.